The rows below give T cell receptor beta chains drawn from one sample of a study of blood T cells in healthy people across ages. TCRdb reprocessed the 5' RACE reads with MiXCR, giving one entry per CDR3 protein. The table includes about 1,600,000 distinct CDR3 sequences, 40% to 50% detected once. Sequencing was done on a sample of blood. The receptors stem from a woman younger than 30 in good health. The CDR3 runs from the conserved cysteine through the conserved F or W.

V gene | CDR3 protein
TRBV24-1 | CATRESGGTDTQYF
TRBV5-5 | CASSSGQAGFGANVLTF
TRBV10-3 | CALGEATSGRYNEQFF
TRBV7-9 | CASRGQGTGRHEQFF
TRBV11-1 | CASSPKAGAYNEQFF
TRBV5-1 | CASSLAKFRLAVQETQYF
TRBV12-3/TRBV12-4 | CASSAEVGGNEQFF
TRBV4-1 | CASSQNQWNYGYTF
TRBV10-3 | CAISVKGDGYTF
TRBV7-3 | CASSFHNTDTQYF
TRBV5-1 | CASSASSPEAFF
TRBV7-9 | CASSLNFLAAYSYNEQYF
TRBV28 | CASSLEGWSRDYGYTF
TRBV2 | CACSVDSYEQYF
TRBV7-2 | CASSSKPGGASNEKLFF
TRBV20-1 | CSARPPLGGSEAFF
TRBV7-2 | CASSFSAGGTYEQYF
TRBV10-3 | CAISEVEGVQYF
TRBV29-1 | CSVGDGVSSYEQYF
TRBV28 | CASSYPDRNYGYTF
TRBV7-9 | CASSLLRQTGKNTEAFF
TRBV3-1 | CASSHHRRGPYEQYF
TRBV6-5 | CASSTGAQGKLFF
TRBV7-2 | CASSDIAGLYTGELFF
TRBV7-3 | CASSVTESYEQYF
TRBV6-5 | CASRPIQGAVDIQYF
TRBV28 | CASGLPTGVGEQFF
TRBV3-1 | CASSPTAGRTSTDTQYF
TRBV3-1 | CASSLLANVLTF
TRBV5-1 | CASSLSGGSTGELFF
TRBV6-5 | CASRLAGTRTDTQYF
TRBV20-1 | CSARGGTTLYEQYF
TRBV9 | CASSVGTRGDEQYF
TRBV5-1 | CASSLRQGGVSGANVLTF
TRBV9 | CAGSLGYNEQFF
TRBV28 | CASSSLDGTASNQPQHF
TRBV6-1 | CASSEAGAWEQYF
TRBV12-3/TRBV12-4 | CASKLAGFSDTQYF
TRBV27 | CASSVSPSYGYTF
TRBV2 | CASNTVPITDTQYF
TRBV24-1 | CATSDLQIKCLYYGYTF
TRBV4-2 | CASSQEKGSEQYF
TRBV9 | CASSVAGLGETDYGYTF
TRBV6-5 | CASSTKREGQFF
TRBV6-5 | CASTDPGGQNTEAFF
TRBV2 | CASSVSGSRTDTQYF
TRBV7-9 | CASSSDGYYEQYF
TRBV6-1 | CASITGQLGNQPQHF
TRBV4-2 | CASSRPSPERGDGEQYF
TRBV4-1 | CASSRIGTTGETQYF
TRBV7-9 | CASSLVTGGGSGNEQFF
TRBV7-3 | CASSLWPPRTSGGFADTQYF
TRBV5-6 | CASSSGTRTTYEQYF
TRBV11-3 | CASSPTAAVGIREQFF
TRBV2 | CASSSDRALGTEAFF
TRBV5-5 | CASSGSRRDEQYF
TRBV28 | CASSLWVGDEQYF
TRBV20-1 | CSATTGYSYEQYF
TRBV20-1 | CSARLGQGSYEQYF